The source of this T cell receptor beta chain is a study of T cells in Graves' hyperthyroidism and ophthalmopathy. About the research overall: Peripheral blood specimens were obtained at initial diagnosis, prior to any treatment.

This clonotype was found a few times. What was amplified from RNA transcripts were TCR beta CDR3 regions. The HTBI set primed first-round TCR CDR3 RT-PCR. MiXCR, run by TCRdb on the multiplex PCR reads, gives a single entry per CDR3 protein. In the table there are some 560,000 distinct CDR3 sequences, less than 20% of which are singletons. Hyperthyroidism patients were newly diagnosed, had disease duration under 2 months, and were aged 18 to 65 years. Source material for PBMCs was over 7.5 ml fresh peripheral blood. Germline-derived CDR1 and CDR2 are MNHNS and SASEGT. The ends were cut back, 6 bases at V and 2 bases at J, with 8 bases in the middle. The CDR3 is 14 amino acids.

This clonotype originated in a woman in her twenties or thirties with Graves' hyperthyroidism. The sample consisted of blood. The rearrangement joins TRBV6-1 to TRBJ1-6; no reliable D call. This chain's CDR3 is CASSLNPYNSPLHF. CDR3 DNA: TGTGCCAGCAGCCTAAACCCCTATAATTCACCCCTCCACTTT.